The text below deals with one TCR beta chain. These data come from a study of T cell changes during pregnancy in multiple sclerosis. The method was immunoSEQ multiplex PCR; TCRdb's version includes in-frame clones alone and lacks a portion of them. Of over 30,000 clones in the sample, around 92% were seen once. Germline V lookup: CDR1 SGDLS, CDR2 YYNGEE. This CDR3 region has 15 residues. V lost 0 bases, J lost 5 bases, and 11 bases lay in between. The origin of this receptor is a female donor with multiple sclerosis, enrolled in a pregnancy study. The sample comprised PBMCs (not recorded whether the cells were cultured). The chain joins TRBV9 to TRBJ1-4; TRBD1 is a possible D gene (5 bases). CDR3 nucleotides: TGTGCCAGCAGCGTAGATGAGGGACGCAATGAAAAACTGTTTTTT. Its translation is CASSVDEGRNEKLFF.